This is a list of T cell receptor beta chains from one sample in a study of human thymus T cells. TCRdb's table, derived via immunoSEQ multiplex PCR, lists solely in-frame clones and lacks some. Of about 130,000 clones in the sample, around 94% were seen once. The material sequenced was thymus tissue. Source of these receptors: a boy younger than two with a congenital heart defect but otherwise immunologically healthy. Both conserved end residues are part of each CDR3. The order of the fields is V gene, D gene, clone size, J gene, CDR3 DNA, CDR3 protein. The D gene is left open where the match is weak. Some rows have no size entry. The others give once, few or many, or a class for an expanded clone.

v_gene: TRBV27; d_gene: TRBD1; abundance: .; j_gene: TRBJ1-5; CDR3nt: TGTGCCAGCAGTTTATCCGGGACAGGGAGCAATCAGCCCCAGCATTTT; CDR3aa: CASSLSGTGSNQPQHF
v_gene: TRBV4-2; d_gene: .; abundance: .; j_gene: TRBJ2-1; CDR3nt: TGTGCCAGCAGCCAAGTCCCTCACAATGAGCAGTTCTTC; CDR3aa: CASSQVPHNEQFF
v_gene: TRBV7-9; d_gene: .; abundance: once; j_gene: TRBJ2-3; CDR3nt: TGTGCCAGCAGCTTAGAGGTCTATTTCACAGATACGCAGTATTTT; CDR3aa: CASSLEVYFTDTQYF
v_gene: TRBV4-3; d_gene: TRBD1; abundance: .; j_gene: TRBJ2-7; CDR3nt: TGCGCCAGCAGCCAACGATTACCGACCGGGACAGGAGACTACGAGCAGTACTTC; CDR3aa: CASSQRLPTGTGDYEQYF
v_gene: TRBV11-3; d_gene: TRBD2; abundance: few; j_gene: TRBJ2-7; CDR3nt: TGTGCCAGCAGCTCGACTAGCGGGGGGACGTACGAGCAGTACTTC; CDR3aa: CASSSTSGGTYEQYF
v_gene: TRBV10-2; d_gene: .; abundance: once; j_gene: TRBJ2-5; CDR3nt: TGCGCCAGCAGTGAGAGGGCTCCTAATCGGGAGACCCAGTACTTC; CDR3aa: CASSERAPNRETQYF
v_gene: TRBV28; d_gene: .; abundance: once; j_gene: TRBJ2-7; CDR3nt: TGTGCCAGCACGGACTTTCTCTACGAGCAGTACTTC; CDR3aa: CASTDFLYEQYF
v_gene: TRBV5-1; d_gene: .; abundance: .; j_gene: TRBJ1-1; CDR3nt: TGCGCCAGCAGCCTGCTCATGAACACTGAAGCTTTCTTT; CDR3aa: CASSLLMNTEAFF
v_gene: TRBV10-3; d_gene: .; abundance: .; j_gene: TRBJ1-2; CDR3nt: TGTGCCATTAAAGGACGGTCCGTTGGCTACACCTTC; CDR3aa: CAIKGRSVGYTF
v_gene: TRBV5-8; d_gene: .; abundance: .; j_gene: TRBJ1-3; CDR3nt: TGTGCCAGCAGCCATAAAGGGCCTACAGGGACTGGAAACACCATATATTTT; CDR3aa: CASSHKGPTGTGNTIYF
v_gene: TRBV5-6; d_gene: .; abundance: .; j_gene: TRBJ2-3; CDR3nt: TGTGCCAGCATCTCTCAGGACCGGGCCCCCAACACAGATACGCAGTATTTT; CDR3aa: CASISQDRAPNTDTQYF
v_gene: TRBV6-1; d_gene: TRBD2; abundance: .; j_gene: TRBJ2-3; CDR3nt: TGTGCCAGCAGTGAAATACGGGGGGGGCGTATGTCGCAGTATTTT; CDR3aa: CASSEIRGGRMSQYF
v_gene: TRBV19; d_gene: .; abundance: once; j_gene: TRBJ2-1; CDR3nt: TGTGCCAGTAGTATGGAACGATACAATGAGCAGTTCTTC; CDR3aa: CASSMERYNEQFF
v_gene: TRBV5-1; d_gene: TRBD1; abundance: .; j_gene: TRBJ1-2; CDR3nt: TGCGCCAGCAGCACGGCGGACAGGGTATTGGGCTACACCTTC; CDR3aa: CASSTADRVLGYTF
v_gene: TRBV7-2; d_gene: .; abundance: .; j_gene: TRBJ2-2; CDR3nt: TGTGCCAGCAGCTTAGCAAAAATAGCGAACACCGGGGAGCTGTTTTTT; CDR3aa: CASSLAKIANTGELFF
v_gene: TRBV5-1; d_gene: TRBD2; abundance: .; j_gene: TRBJ2-2; CDR3nt: TGCGCCAGCAGATTGGGTACTAGCGGGGAGACCAGGAACACCGGGGAGCTGTTTTTT; CDR3aa: CASRLGTSGETRNTGELFF
v_gene: TRBV6-1; d_gene: .; abundance: .; j_gene: TRBJ2-1; CDR3nt: TGTGCCAGCAAGGCACAGGGGGGGGGCAATGAGCAGTTCTTC; CDR3aa: CASKAQGGGNEQFF
v_gene: TRBV10-3; d_gene: TRBD1; abundance: .; j_gene: TRBJ1-2; CDR3nt: TGTGCCATCAGTGAGTCGATGAGACAGGGGGCAAGCTATGGCTACACCTTC; CDR3aa: CAISESMRQGASYGYTF
v_gene: TRBV11-2; d_gene: .; abundance: .; j_gene: TRBJ2-7; CDR3nt: TGTGCCAGCAGCTTAGGAGGAATCGAGCAGTACTTC; CDR3aa: CASSLGGIEQYF
v_gene: TRBV6-5; d_gene: .; abundance: .; j_gene: TRBJ2-2; CDR3nt: TGTGCCAGCAGTTACTCACGAGGGCTGGGCACCGGGGAGCTGTTTTTT; CDR3aa: CASSYSRGLGTGELFF
v_gene: TRBV18; d_gene: .; abundance: .; j_gene: TRBJ2-7; CDR3nt: TGTGCCAGCTCACCAGGTAGAAACTACGAGCAGTACTTC; CDR3aa: CASSPGRNYEQYF
v_gene: TRBV25-1; d_gene: .; abundance: once; j_gene: TRBJ1-2; CDR3nt: TGTGCCAGCAGTGGGGGCACTAACTATGGCTACACCTTC; CDR3aa: CASSGGTNYGYTF
v_gene: TRBV6-5; d_gene: TRBD1; abundance: few; j_gene: TRBJ1-2; CDR3nt: TGTGCCAGCAGTTACCGGCAGGGGGTCAATGGCTACACCTTC; CDR3aa: CASSYRQGVNGYTF
v_gene: TRBV30; d_gene: .; abundance: .; j_gene: TRBJ2-7; CDR3nt: TGTGCCTGGAGTAGGACACCCAAATACGAGCAGTACTTC; CDR3aa: CAWSRTPKYEQYF
v_gene: TRBV2; d_gene: .; abundance: .; j_gene: TRBJ1-4; CDR3nt: TGTGCCAGCAGAGTACTGTTGGGGCGCGGAACTAATGAAAAACTGTTTTTT; CDR3aa: CASRVLLGRGTNEKLFF
v_gene: TRBV10-3; d_gene: TRBD2; abundance: .; j_gene: TRBJ2-3; CDR3nt: TGTGCCATCAGTGAGTCGTCTAGCGGGGGACACACAGATACGCAGTATTTT; CDR3aa: CAISESSSGGHTDTQYF
v_gene: TRBV15; d_gene: .; abundance: .; j_gene: TRBJ1-2; CDR3nt: TGTGCCACCAGCAGTGGAGCCGGGTCCCTTTATGGCTACACCTTC; CDR3aa: CATSSGAGSLYGYTF
v_gene: TRBV5-1; d_gene: TRBD1; abundance: .; j_gene: TRBJ1-1; CDR3nt: TGCGCCAGCAGCGGGACAGGGAATGAAGCTTTCTTT; CDR3aa: CASSGTGNEAFF
v_gene: TRBV18; d_gene: TRBD1; abundance: .; j_gene: TRBJ1-1; CDR3nt: TGTGCCAGCTCACCAGGACAGGGGGCTGAGAGGTTTGAGGACACTGAAGCTTTCTTT; CDR3aa: CASSPGQGAERFEDTEAFF
v_gene: TRBV19; d_gene: .; abundance: .; j_gene: TRBJ2-3; CDR3nt: TGTGCCAGTAGTATAAGAGATACGCAGTATTTT; CDR3aa: CASSIRDTQYF
v_gene: TRBV18; d_gene: .; abundance: .; j_gene: TRBJ1-5; CDR3nt: TGTGCCAGCTCACTAACGCGGGTCTTCAATCAGCCCCAGCATTTT; CDR3aa: CASSLTRVFNQPQHF
v_gene: TRBV6-1; d_gene: TRBD2; abundance: .; j_gene: TRBJ2-3; CDR3nt: TGTGCCAGCAGTGGAAGACTAGCGGGGGGCCCAGATACGCAGTATTTT; CDR3aa: CASSGRLAGGPDTQYF
v_gene: TRBV19; d_gene: .; abundance: .; j_gene: TRBJ1-2; CDR3nt: TGTGCCAGTATGGGACTTGGGGGCTACACCTTC; CDR3aa: CASMGLGGYTF
v_gene: TRBV6-6; d_gene: .; abundance: .; j_gene: TRBJ1-6; CDR3nt: TGTGCCAGCAGTAGCCACCACAGCTCCTATAATTCACCCCTCCACTTT; CDR3aa: CASSSHHSSYNSPLHF
v_gene: TRBV5-4; d_gene: TRBD2; abundance: .; j_gene: TRBJ2-1; CDR3nt: TGTGCCAGCAGCCCGGGACTAGCGGGGGGCCCGAATGAGCAGTTCTTC; CDR3aa: CASSPGLAGGPNEQFF
v_gene: TRBV5-1; d_gene: TRBD1; abundance: .; j_gene: TRBJ1-2; CDR3nt: TGCGCCAGCAGCTTGGGGACAGGGGGATATGGCTACACCTTC; CDR3aa: CASSLGTGGYGYTF
v_gene: TRBV29-1; d_gene: .; abundance: .; j_gene: TRBJ1-1; CDR3nt: TGCAGCGTTGAAGAAGGGGACACTGAAGCTTTCTTT; CDR3aa: CSVEEGDTEAFF
v_gene: TRBV5-6; d_gene: .; abundance: .; j_gene: TRBJ2-5; CDR3nt: TGTGCCAGCAGCCGGTCCTCCGGAAAAGGAGACGAGACCCAGTACTTC; CDR3aa: CASSRSSGKGDETQYF
v_gene: TRBV5-5; d_gene: .; abundance: .; j_gene: TRBJ1-1; CDR3nt: TGTGCCAGCAGCCGACACCTACGACGCCCGAACACTGAAGCTTTCTTT; CDR3aa: CASSRHLRRPNTEAFF
v_gene: TRBV4-3; d_gene: TRBD2; abundance: .; j_gene: TRBJ2-3; CDR3nt: TGCGCCAGCAGCCAAACCCAACTAGCGGGGAGCACAGATACGCAGTATTTT; CDR3aa: CASSQTQLAGSTDTQYF
v_gene: TRBV6-4; d_gene: .; abundance: once; j_gene: TRBJ2-7; CDR3nt: TGTGCCAGCAGTGCGAGAGACGAGCAGTACTTC; CDR3aa: CASSARDEQYF
v_gene: TRBV11-2; d_gene: .; abundance: .; j_gene: TRBJ2-3; CDR3nt: TGTGCCAGCAGCCCGGGTTTACCCGAGGGGGACTACTCCACAGATACGCAGTATTTT; CDR3aa: CASSPGLPEGDYSTDTQYF
v_gene: TRBV4-2; d_gene: TRBD2; abundance: .; j_gene: TRBJ2-5; CDR3nt: TGTGCCAGCAGCGCTAGCGGGGGCCAAGAGACCCAGTACTTC; CDR3aa: CASSASGGQETQYF
v_gene: TRBV7-2; d_gene: .; abundance: .; j_gene: TRBJ2-1; CDR3nt: TGTGCCAGCAGCCCGCGGGACTCCTACAATGAGCAGTTCTTC; CDR3aa: CASSPRDSYNEQFF
v_gene: TRBV7-9; d_gene: .; abundance: .; j_gene: TRBJ1-2; CDR3nt: TGTGCCAGCAGCTTAGGGGGGGCTTCCACTTTCTATGGCTACACCTTC; CDR3aa: CASSLGGASTFYGYTF
v_gene: TRBV14; d_gene: .; abundance: .; j_gene: TRBJ1-4; CDR3nt: TGTGCCAGCAGCCAATCTACAGGGATCGGGGTCTATGAAAAACTGTTTTTT; CDR3aa: CASSQSTGIGVYEKLFF
v_gene: TRBV6-6; d_gene: .; abundance: .; j_gene: TRBJ2-7; CDR3nt: TGTGCCAGCAGCACCCATACCTACGAGCAGTACTTC; CDR3aa: CASSTHTYEQYF
v_gene: TRBV14; d_gene: TRBD1; abundance: .; j_gene: TRBJ2-5; CDR3nt: TGTGCCAGCAGCCAAGGCTGGAGGACAGGTTTCAGCGAGACCCAGTACTTC; CDR3aa: CASSQGWRTGFSETQYF
v_gene: TRBV4-1; d_gene: TRBD2; abundance: .; j_gene: TRBJ2-1; CDR3nt: TGCGCCAGCAGCCAAGATAGTCTAGCGGTCTCCTACAATGAGCAGTTCTTC; CDR3aa: CASSQDSLAVSYNEQFF
v_gene: TRBV5-5; d_gene: .; abundance: .; j_gene: TRBJ2-7; CDR3nt: TGTGCCAGCAGCTCTACAGGGTATTGGGTCTCCTACGAGCAGTACTTC; CDR3aa: CASSSTGYWVSYEQYF